This T cell receptor beta chain was recovered during a study of blood T cell repertoires in COVID-19. Study in general: From T cells, B-cell-depleted T cells, or PBMCs came the material, which was cDNA or gDNA.

Sequencing was performed with immunoSEQ multiplex PCR; in TCRdb, only in-frame clones are kept and a portion is missing. The sample records about 210,000 clones, 81% being singletons. The CDR3 totals 17 residues. Trimming cost V 6 bases and J 0 bases; bases outside gene matches: 8. Looked up from germline, CDR1 is MNHEY and CDR2 is SMNVEV (reference sequence). Adults between about 18 and 95 years of age took part from fewer than 30 US areas. Sequences were obtained from PBMCs or T cells enriched from blood (not recorded which). This clonotype was sampled from a woman between 45 and 65 years old with acute COVID-19. The chain carries TRBV27 and TRBJ2-6; the match to TRBD1 covers 7 bases. The CDR3 DNA reads TGTGCCAGCAGGGGTGGACAGGCCCTCTCTGGGGCCAACGTCCTGACTTTC. Residues: CASRGGQALSGANVLTF.